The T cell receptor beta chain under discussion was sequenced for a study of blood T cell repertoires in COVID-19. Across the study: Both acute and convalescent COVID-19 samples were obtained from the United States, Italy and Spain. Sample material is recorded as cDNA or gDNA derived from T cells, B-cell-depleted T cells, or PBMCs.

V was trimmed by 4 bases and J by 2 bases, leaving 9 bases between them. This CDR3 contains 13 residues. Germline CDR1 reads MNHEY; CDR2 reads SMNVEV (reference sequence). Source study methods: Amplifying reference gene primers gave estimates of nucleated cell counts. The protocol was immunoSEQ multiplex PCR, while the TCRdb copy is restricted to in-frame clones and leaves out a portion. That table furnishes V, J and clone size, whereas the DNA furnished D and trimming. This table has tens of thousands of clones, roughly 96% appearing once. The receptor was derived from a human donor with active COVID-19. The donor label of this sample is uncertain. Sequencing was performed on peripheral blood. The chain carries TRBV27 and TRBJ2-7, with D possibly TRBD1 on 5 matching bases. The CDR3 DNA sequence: TGTGCCAGCAGTTACCGACAGACCTACGAGCAGTACTTC. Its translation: CASSYRQTYEQYF.